This is a list of T cell receptor beta chains from one sample in a study of a mutant IDH1 vaccine in newly diagnosed glioma. The protocol was immunoSEQ multiplex PCR, while the TCRdb copy is restricted to in-frame clones and leaves out a portion. This repertoire shows 60,000 to 85,000 clones, more than 80% found once; its top ten account for 0.77%. Antigens of these TCRs are unknown. This specimen consisted of PBMCs, obtained from a glioma patient whose treatment included an IDH1 peptide vaccine. All receptors derive from a woman aged 50 to 65 with glioma. The CDR3 runs from the conserved cysteine through the conserved F or W. Fields, in order: clone size, V gene, J gene, D gene, CDR3 protein, CDR3 DNA. A D gene is named only where the DNA matches it firmly. A row's size may be missing; if present it is once, few, many or a size class.

size: NA
V: TRBV18
J: TRBJ2-1
D: NA
CDR3: CASSPRGRGVSYNEQFF
DNA: TGTGCCAGCTCCCCCCGGGGCAGGGGAGTTTCGTACAATGAGCAGTTCTTC

size: NA
V: TRBV29-1
J: TRBJ2-5
D: TRBD1
CDR3: CSVGPGTGMETQYF
DNA: TGCAGCGTGGGTCCCGGGACAGGGATGGAGACCCAGTACTTC

size: NA
V: TRBV5-1
J: TRBJ2-1
D: TRBD1
CDR3: CASGYRGPYNEQFF
DNA: TGCGCCAGCGGCTACAGGGGACCTTACAATGAGCAGTTCTTC

size: NA
V: TRBV6-6
J: TRBJ1-4
D: NA
CDR3: CASSYSNRVGEKLFF
DNA: TGTGCCAGCAGTTACTCGAACAGGGTGGGTGAAAAACTGTTTTTT

size: NA
V: TRBV7-8
J: TRBJ1-1
D: NA
CDR3: CASSFPEGREAFF
DNA: TGTGCCAGCAGCTTCCCTGAGGGGCGCGAAGCTTTCTTT

size: NA
V: TRBV10-3
J: TRBJ2-1
D: TRBD2
CDR3: CAIRGTSGKSYNEQFF
DNA: TGTGCCATCAGGGGGACTAGCGGGAAGTCCTACAATGAGCAGTTCTTC

size: NA
V: TRBV7-3
J: TRBJ2-2
D: NA
CDR3: CASSFGGGGEGELFF
DNA: TGTGCCAGCAGCTTCGGAGGAGGGGGCGAGGGGGAGCTGTTTTTT

size: once
V: TRBV5-6
J: TRBJ1-1
D: NA
CDR3: CASSLGGSTGNTEAFF
DNA: TGTGCCAGCAGCTTGGGGGGATCAACAGGGAACACTGAAGCTTTCTTT

size: NA
V: TRBV18
J: TRBJ2-7
D: TRBD1
CDR3: CASSPTGQPYEQYF
DNA: TGTGCCAGCTCACCGACGGGACAGCCCTACGAGCAGTACTTC

size: NA
V: TRBV7-9
J: TRBJ1-6
D: NA
CDR3: CASSSEGVWASPLHF
DNA: TGTGCCAGCAGCTCGGAAGGGGTTTGGGCTTCACCCCTCCACTTT

size: NA
V: TRBV6-6
J: TRBJ1-2
D: TRBD1
CDR3: CASTLDRGNYGYTF
DNA: TGTGCCAGCACCCTGGACAGGGGAAACTATGGCTACACCTTC

size: NA
V: TRBV7-6
J: TRBJ2-2
D: NA
CDR3: CASSLARDAGELFF
DNA: TGTGCCAGCAGCTTAGCGCGGGACGCCGGGGAGCTGTTTTTT

size: NA
V: TRBV19
J: TRBJ2-7
D: TRBD2
CDR3: CASSRLAGSSYEQYF
DNA: TGTGCCAGTAGTAGACTAGCGGGGAGCTCCTACGAGCAGTACTTC

size: NA
V: TRBV2
J: TRBJ2-2
D: TRBD1
CDR3: CASADRLNTGELFF
DNA: TGTGCCAGCGCGGACAGGCTGAACACCGGGGAGCTGTTTTTT

size: NA
V: TRBV6-1
J: TRBJ2-5
D: NA
CDR3: CASGTGMGEQETQYF
DNA: TGTGCCAGCGGCACAGGGATGGGGGAACAAGAGACCCAGTACTTC

size: few
V: TRBV7-9
J: TRBJ2-2
D: NA
CDR3: CASSLEAGELFF
DNA: TGTGCCAGCAGCTTAGAGGCCGGGGAGCTGTTTTTT

size: NA
V: TRBV10-2
J: TRBJ2-1
D: NA
CDR3: CASRGSGTPARDEQFF
DNA: TGCGCCAGCAGGGGATCCGGGACCCCCGCGAGGGATGAGCAGTTCTTC

size: NA
V: TRBV7-8
J: TRBJ2-1
D: TRBD2
CDR3: CASSLAASGHSSYNEQFF
DNA: TGTGCCAGCAGCTTAGCTGCTAGCGGGCACAGCTCCTACAATGAGCAGTTCTTC

size: NA
V: TRBV11-2
J: TRBJ1-1
D: NA
CDR3: CASSLASSGTEAFF
DNA: TGTGCCAGCAGCTTAGCGTCGAGCGGTACTGAAGCTTTCTTT

size: NA
V: TRBV28
J: TRBJ2-4
D: NA
CDR3: CASSLPAGVKAKNIQYF
DNA: TGTGCCAGCAGTTTACCAGCCGGGGTTAAGGCCAAAAACATTCAGTACTTC

size: NA
V: TRBV28
J: TRBJ1-5
D: TRBD1
CDR3: CASSWTGARGPQHF
DNA: TGTGCCAGCAGTTGGACAGGGGCCCGAGGGCCCCAGCATTTT

size: NA
V: TRBV5-1
J: TRBJ2-5
D: NA
CDR3: CASSLYREETQYF
DNA: TGCGCCAGCAGCTTGTACAGGGAAGAGACCCAGTACTTC

size: NA
V: TRBV5-4
J: TRBJ2-1
D: TRBD2
CDR3: CASSVTGGYNEQFF
DNA: TGTGCCAGCAGCGTGACGGGGGGCTACAATGAGCAGTTCTTC

size: NA
V: TRBV4-1
J: TRBJ1-4
D: NA
CDR3: CASSQRAEVRSTNEKLFF
DNA: TGCGCCAGCAGCCAAAGAGCGGAGGTGAGGTCAACTAATGAAAAACTGTTTTTT

size: once
V: TRBV19
J: TRBJ1-5
D: NA
CDR3: CASSSQFNQPQHF
DNA: TGTGCCAGTAGTTCGCAGTTCAATCAGCCCCAGCATTTT

size: NA
V: TRBV25-1
J: TRBJ2-1
D: NA
CDR3: CASSVGAESSYNEQFF
DNA: TGTGCCAGCAGTGTGGGAGCGGAGAGCTCCTACAATGAGCAGTTCTTC

size: NA
V: TRBV19
J: TRBJ2-2
D: NA
CDR3: CASSILGAPGELFF
DNA: TGTGCCAGTAGTATACTAGGGGCGCCCGGGGAGCTGTTTTTT

size: once
V: TRBV5-1
J: TRBJ1-1
D: NA
CDR3: CASSLQGGTEAFF
DNA: TGCGCCAGCAGTTTACAGGGAGGGACTGAAGCTTTCTTT

size: NA
V: TRBV7-8
J: TRBJ2-1
D: TRBD1
CDR3: CASSVDRGSEQFF
DNA: TGTGCCAGCAGCGTGGACAGGGGGAGTGAGCAGTTCTTC

size: once
V: TRBV6-6
J: TRBJ1-3
D: TRBD1
CDR3: CASSPSGGSGNTIYF
DNA: TGTGCCAGCAGTCCTTCAGGGGGATCTGGAAACACCATATATTTT

size: NA
V: TRBV29-1
J: TRBJ2-7
D: NA
CDR3: CSAQRQGNYEQYF
DNA: TGCAGCGCCCAGAGGCAGGGAAACTACGAGCAGTACTTC

size: NA
V: TRBV19
J: TRBJ1-6
D: NA
CDR3: CASSIDLSGPLHF
DNA: TGTGCCAGTAGTATAGATCTATCGGGGCCCCTCCACTTT

size: NA
V: TRBV19
J: TRBJ1-2
D: TRBD1
CDR3: CASPGQGAFDYGYTF
DNA: TGTGCCAGCCCGGGACAGGGGGCATTCGATTATGGCTACACCTTC

size: NA
V: TRBV10-3
J: TRBJ1-1
D: NA
CDR3: CAISEAIDEAFF
DNA: TGTGCCATCAGTGAGGCGATCGATGAAGCTTTCTTT

size: NA
V: TRBV15
J: TRBJ2-3
D: NA
CDR3: CATSRAPADTQYF
DNA: TGTGCCACCAGCAGAGCGCCTGCAGATACGCAGTATTTT

size: NA
V: TRBV18
J: TRBJ2-5
D: TRBD1
CDR3: CASSLRQGGRQETQYF
DNA: TGTGCCAGCTCACTCCGACAGGGGGGGAGGCAAGAGACCCAGTACTTC

size: NA
V: TRBV5-1
J: TRBJ1-6
D: NA
CDR3: CASRREDSPLHF
DNA: TGCGCCAGCAGGCGTGAGGATTCACCCCTCCACTTT

size: once
V: TRBV5-5
J: TRBJ2-5
D: NA
CDR3: CASSFVRGGGKTQYF
DNA: TGTGCCAGCAGTTTTGTTAGAGGGGGCGGGAAGACCCAGTACTTC

size: NA
V: TRBV6-1
J: TRBJ2-1
D: NA
CDR3: CASSEQQGSYNEQFF
DNA: TGTGCCAGCAGTGAGCAACAGGGCTCCTACAATGAGCAGTTCTTC

size: NA
V: TRBV18
J: TRBJ2-5
D: NA
CDR3: CASSPPYRKVSETQYF
DNA: TGTGCCAGCTCACCACCGTACAGGAAGGTCTCAGAGACCCAGTACTTC

size: NA
V: TRBV5-4
J: TRBJ2-1
D: TRBD2
CDR3: CASSPPGEGEQFF
DNA: TGTGCCAGCAGCCCCCCTGGGGAGGGTGAGCAGTTCTTC

size: NA
V: TRBV15
J: TRBJ2-1
D: TRBD2
CDR3: CATGLASLREQFF
DNA: TGTGCCACCGGACTAGCTTCTCTCCGTGAACAGTTCTTC

size: NA
V: TRBV10-3
J: TRBJ2-3
D: TRBD2
CDR3: CAITAGGRGYTQYF
DNA: TGTGCCATTACGGCGGGCGGGAGAGGATATACGCAGTATTTT

size: NA
V: TRBV15
J: TRBJ2-5
D: NA
CDR3: CATSRIGVGETQYF
DNA: TGTGCCACCAGCAGAATTGGAGTAGGAGAGACCCAGTACTTC